The T cell receptor beta chain described here comes from a study of cytomegalovirus exposure and HLA in healthy donors. In the study overall: From about 180 million T cells, an earlier analysis saw roughly 110 million unique TCR beta sequences.

The study ran its PCR with 60 Vbeta and 13 Jbeta primers. Produced via immunoSEQ multiplex PCR; TCRdb's table is partial and in-frame only. The sample consists of some 120,000 clones, around 82% of them appearing once. In germline, CDR1 is SGHTA, CDR2 FQGTGA. Trimming at V came to 0 bases and at J to 5 bases, leaving 7 bases not matched to a gene. This CDR3 comprises 17 residues. This clone has a single count. The rearrangement links TRBV7-3 to TRBJ2-1; 10 bases map to TRBD2. The TCR comes from a middle-aged woman in good health and CMV-seropositive. Sequenced sample: PBMCs. The CDR3 coding sequence is TGTGCCAGCAGCTTAACAACTCTAGCGGGAGCTAACAATGAGCAGTTCTTC. Translation: CASSLTTLAGANNEQFF.